This entry concerns a single TCR beta chain. Its antigen is as yet unknown. The germline gene is not matched at one end of the junction; a read error may be the cause. The CDR3 covers 12 residues. Germline V gene data show CDR1 as SGHTA and CDR2 as FQGNSA. The data belong to a study of cytomegalovirus exposure and HLA in healthy donors. Study results and limitations: The HLA-A and HLA-B alleles of most subjects were reportedly predicted accurately from TCR beta sequences. In vitro, a few CMV-associated chains proved specific for CMV antigens. A later analysis appeared to link common viral pathogens to several of the most significant clusters.

A multiplex PCR was run with 60 Vbeta primers and 13 Jbeta primers. Original processing notes: A later analysis tallied some 80 million unique TCR beta chains, some 12 million of them shared. Libraries were prepared by immunoSEQ multiplex PCR; TCRdb keeps only in-frame clonotypes and omits some of them. The V and J calls and the clone size are those of that table, but D and trimming were determined from the DNA. This sample carries about 270,000 clones, roughly 89% of them seen once, and the ten largest clones take around 4.2%. This TCR was recovered from a man aged 40-49 years in good health and CMV-seropositive. J is TRBJ2-7 and V is TRBV7-2, with D tentatively TRBD2 (5 bases). Input material: PBMCs. CDR3 sequence (DNA): TGTGCCAGCAGCTTTAGTCTAGGACTGTGGCATTTC. It translates to CASSFSLGLWHF.